This TCR beta chain was captured in a study of T cell clones after liver transplantation (dated by TCRdb to the late 2010s). Broadly, across the study: The samples were obtained from ITN030ST, a randomized trial that attempted immunosuppression withdrawal within 2 years after liver transplantation. Donor-reactive T cell clones were identified by TCRbeta sequencing following a pre-transplant mixed lymphocyte reaction and were subsequently tracked in post-transplant blood. Third party-reactive TCRbeta sequences from pre-transplant MLRs were also identified as an antigen-independent comparator for donor-reactive sequences. Of the eight recipients, three were HCV-positive, while the remaining recipients had been transplanted for non-autoimmune, non-viral indications. The subjects received no induction therapy and were kept on standard immunosuppression until randomization at 12-24 months post-transplant. Tolerance meant complete immunosuppression withdrawal for at least one year without liver enzymes rising beyond twice the upper limit of normal. Blood samples were collected pre-transplant, pre-randomization before withdrawal, and post-randomization after either complete withdrawal or failed withdrawal. Of the 8 liver transplant recipients making up the studied cohort, 3 were classified as tolerant and 5 as non-tolerant.

Thawed unstimulated PBMCs were stained for CD3, CD4 and CD8 and FACS-sorted into CD3+CD4+ and CD3+CD8+ populations. Each of the 8 studied subjects was randomized to immunosuppression withdrawal. The Qiagen DNeasy Blood and Tissue Kit was used for genomic DNA isolation. A word on this clone: This receptor's antigen is unknown. Nothing much larger sits one base from this clone, and base qualities are not available.

Study-level results and caveats: When repertoire turnover was accounted for, significantly reduced detection of donor-reactive sequences was found in 7 of 8 subjects for CD4 and in 8 of 8 subjects for CD8. In most of the 8 subjects, regardless of tolerance or HCV status, circulating donor-reactive CD4 TCRbeta sequences dropped significantly post-transplant. Low numbers of available donor cells limited the measurable donor-reactive repertoire in a couple of subjects. The conclusions were preliminary, being limited by small, heterogeneous patient numbers and by non-standardized post-transplant time points. The decline in donor-reactive sequences exceeded the decline in third party-reactive sequences, suggesting partial antigen-specific deletion that was unrelated to withdrawal success. Because no allograft tissue specimens were available, donor-reactive T cells may have migrated into the graft instead of being deleted.

Using immunoSEQ, frozen genomic DNA was subjected to high-throughput TCRbeta CDR3 sequencing, a process that included PCR amplification, mapping, bias correction and internal controls. In the paper's pipeline: Only productive rearrangements were retained, and each unique TCRbeta sequence was defined by its CDR3 nucleotide sequence together with its V and J gene. Donor-reactive sequences required at least 5-fold expansion in CFSE-low cells versus unstimulated pre-transplant cells and at least 0.01% frequency. To ensure at least 90% detection power, minimum frequency thresholds were set for each subject based on that subject's lowest-template unstimulated sample. Repertoire turnover was measured by Jensen-Shannon divergence between the top 1000 TCRbeta sequences post- and pre-transplant. Two-sided Fisher's exact tests were used to test for changes in the detection of donor-reactive sequences. The clones in this table, taken by TCRdb from immuneACCESS, are in-frame only. Not every clone is retained; where verified, under half of the shortfall comes from an unresolved V gene, and the cause of the rest is unknown. V and J calls and clone size are copied from that table; D and trimming were computed from the DNA. The sample yields approximately 55,000 clones; about 67% were counted once. 9.5% to 10% of the sample lies in the top ten.

CDR3 length: 13 amino acids, cysteine to phenylalanine. The entry retains the CDR3 DNA only, 39 bases that are in frame from base 1. Recombination connected TRBV21-1 to TRBJ2-5; the table calls TRBD1, which could not be checked here. TRBV21-1 is a listed pseudogene. The sequenced sample was CD4+ T cells from blood, obtained around 52 months after liver transplant. The receptor's source is a human patient who received a liver transplant. Because of the transplant, the T cells may be the graft donor's rather than the patient's own. The DNA reads TGTGCCAGCCAAGACAGGGGTAGGGAGACCCAGTACTTC. Translation gives CASQDRGRETQYF.